This entry lists 17 T cell receptor beta chains sequenced from one sample in a study of CD4 T cell repertoires in COVID-19. Assay: immunoSEQ multiplex PCR; the TCRdb copy retains only in-frame clones and omits some. The table includes over 75,000 clones, 83% detected once. The sample consisted of CD4+ T cells from peripheral blood, taken after recovery from COVID-19. These receptors all stem from a human donor who had COVID-19.

The chain joins TRBV2 to TRBJ1-6, with D tentatively TRBD1 (5 bases). In germline, CDR1 is SNHLY, CDR2 FYNNEI. This CDR3 has 16 residues. The V and J ends lost 3 bases and 6 bases respectively, with 15 bases between them. CDR3 bases: TGTGCCAGCAGTGAGGTTACCAGGGTACCTAATTCACCCCTCCACTTT. Protein: CASSEVTRVPNSPLHF.

The CDR3 spells CAIGGVGPHTDTQYF. CDR3 nucleotide sequence: TGTGCCATAGGGGGCGTCGGGCCGCACACAGATACGCAGTATTTT. The rearrangement links TRBV28 to TRBJ2-3; 7 bases line up with TRBD1. The CDR3 is made up of 15 amino acids. In germline, CDR1 is MDHEN, CDR2 SYDVKM. The V gene end was trimmed by 10 bases and the J gene end by 2 bases; junction bases not matched to a gene: 12. The variable domain in full, with the rest retrieved from reference TRBV28 and TRBJ2-3, is DVKVTQSSRYLVKRTGEKVFLECVQDMDHENMFWYRQDPGLGLRLIYFSYDVKMKEKGDIPEGYSVSREKKERFSLILESASTNQTSMYLCAIGGVGPHTDTQYFGPGTRLTVL.

V usage is TRBV5-1 and J usage is TRBJ1-4; tentative D call: TRBD1 (6 bases). This CDR3 is 17 amino acids long. The germline CDR1 and CDR2 sequences are SGHRS and YFSETQ. V lost 1 base and J lost 0, with 13 bases in between. CDR3 sequence reads: CASSLTGKTPTNEKLFF. As DNA, the CDR3 is TGCGCCAGCAGCTTGACAGGGAAAACTCCAACTAATGAAAAACTGTTTTTT.

The gene calls are TRBV19 and TRBJ2-5; a possible D gene is TRBD2 (6 bases). Between the trimmed V and J ends, which lost 6 bases and 5 bases, there was a span of 13 bases. CDR3 size: 13 residues. The V gene's germline CDR1 is LNHDA and CDR2 SQIVND (reference sequence). The CDR3 is CASSQGRWETQYF. CDR3 DNA sequence: TGTGCCAGTAGCCAAGGGAGGTGGGAGACCCAGTACTTC.

This clone was found a few times. The rearrangement links TRBV6-2 or TRBV6-3 to TRBJ1-2; D gene unclear. Trimming took 2 bases from V and 2 from J, leaving 6 bases between them. The CDR3 spans 13 residues. The V gene's germline CDR1 is MNHEY and CDR2 SVGEGT. The CDR3 bases are TGTGCCAGCAGTTACCCGGGCAACTATGGCTACACCTTC. Its translation is CASSYPGNYGYTF.

The J gene is TRBJ2-5, the V gene TRBV5-1; 8 nucleotides line up with TRBD2. CDR1 and CDR2 (germline): SGHRS, YFSETQ. CDR3 length: 14 residues. V was pared by 3 bases and J by 0 bases, with 1 base of the junction left unmatched. The CDR3 bases are TGCGCCAGCAGCTGGGGACTAGACCAAGAGACCCAGTACTTC. Protein: CASSWGLDQETQYF.

This clone was counted once. CDR3 region: CASSPGNPLKQPQHF. In DNA form, the CDR3 reads TGCGCCAGCAGTCCCGGGAACCCCCTCAAACAGCCCCAGCATTTT. The chain employs TRBV23-1 and TRBJ1-5; no clear D. TRBV23-1 is assigned to the ORF class and has an uncertain function. Trimming took 4 bases from V and 7 from J, leaving 17 bases between them. The length of the CDR3 is 15 residues.

The chain is built from TRBV27 and TRBJ2-2, with a possible D match to TRBD2 (5 bases). This CDR3 spans 17 amino acids. The germline V gene encodes CDR1 MNHEY and CDR2 SMNVEV (reference sequence). The V end lost 2 bases, the J end lost 1 base, and 14 bases lay between the germline ends. CDR3: CASSLGRLRGNTGELFF. The CDR3 DNA reads as TGTGCCAGCAGTTTAGGGAGACTGAGAGGGAACACCGGGGAGCTGTTTTTT.

The chain is built from TRBV3-1 (or the pseudogene TRBV3-2) and TRBJ1-5; the D is unclear. This CDR3 is built from 15 residues. The germline V gene encodes CDR1 LGHDT and CDR2 YNNKEL (reference sequence). V lost 1 base, J lost 2 bases, and 9 bases lay in between. The CDR3: CASSQGYGGNQPQHF. The CDR3 DNA follows: TGTGCCAGCAGCCAAGGTTATGGGGGCAATCAGCCCCAGCATTTT.

The chain joins TRBV7-8 to TRBJ1-5, with a tentative D call TRBD1 (5 bases). Germline V CDR1 and CDR2: SGHVS, FQNEAQ. This CDR3 has 14 amino acids. V was pared by 7 bases and J by 3 bases, with 13 bases between. The CDR3 DNA reads as TGTGCCAGCACGAGGGGAAGCGCCAATCAGCCCCAGCATTTT. Protein product: CASTRGSANQPQHF.

The chain recombines TRBV7-9 with TRBJ1-3, with D unclear. The CDR3 is 14 amino acids. Germline values: CDR1 SEHNR, CDR2 FQNEAQ (reference sequence). Trimming took off 3 bases at V and 0 bases at J, with 6 bases between the two ends. The CDR3, as DNA: TGTGCCAGCAGCTTCGGAGACTCTGGAAACACCATATATTTT. This codes for CASSFGDSGNTIYF.

This clone has just a few counts. This chain joins TRBV6-5 and TRBJ1-1; D is perhaps TRBD1 (5 bases). V lost 6 bases and J 1 base, leaving 15 bases between the germline ends. This CDR3 is built from 15 residues. Germline V lookup: CDR1 MNHEY, CDR2 SVGAGI. CDR3 sequence (DNA): TGTGCCAGCAGACCCCATTTAGGGGCGAACACTGAAGCTTTCTTT. This encodes CASRPHLGANTEAFF.

The chain uses TRBV27 and TRBJ1-1; no reliable D call. Germline-derived CDR1 and CDR2 are MNHEY and SMNVEV (reference sequence). V gave up 9 bases and J gave up 1 base, with 15 bases separating them. CDR3 length: 14 residues. CDR3 protein: CASSKIPPNTEAFF. CDR3 in DNA: TGTGCCAGTTCGAAGATACCGCCGAACACTGAAGCTTTCTTT.

V is TRBV2 and J is TRBJ2-2; 12 nucleotides line up with TRBD2. The CDR3 length is 16 residues. The germline CDR1 and CDR2 sequences are SNHLY and FYNNEI. V lost 5 bases and J lost 6; bases outside the gene matches: 7. The CDR3 DNA sequence: TGTGCCAGCAGTCCTCAGACTAGCGGGGGCGCCGGGGAGCTGTTTTTT. Translating gives CASSPQTSGGAGELFF.

J is TRBJ2-5 and V is TRBV3-1 (or the pseudogene TRBV3-2); tentatively, D is TRBD2 (6 bases). V lost 1 base to trimming and J lost 7 bases, with 19 bases between them. Germline V lookup: CDR1 LGHDT, CDR2 YNNKEL (reference sequence). The length of the CDR3 is 16 residues. The CDR3 here is CASSQGLGLPGGTQYF. In DNA, the CDR3 is TGTGCCAGCAGCCAAGGCCTGGGACTCCCCGGGGGGACCCAGTACTTC.

The J gene is TRBJ2-7, the V gene TRBV10-2; D is uncertain. Deletions cut 0 bases from V and 5 bases from J, with 11 bases between. This CDR3 region has 14 residues. The germline V gene encodes CDR1 WSHSY and CDR2 SAAADI. The CDR3 spells CASSESPRLNEQYF. The CDR3 bases are TGCGCCAGCAGTGAGTCTCCCAGGTTAAACGAGCAGTACTTC.

The genes are TRBV18 and TRBJ2-3; D gene uncertain. The CDR3 runs to 12 residues. The ends were cut back, 2 bases at V and 4 bases at J, with 4 bases in the middle. The germline V gene has CDR1 KGHSH and CDR2 LQKENI. The CDR3 DNA is TGTGCCAGCTCACCAGGCCCAGATACGCAGTATTTT. This encodes CASSPGPDTQYF.